Each of the 26 T cell receptor beta chains below was sequenced from the same sample in a study of OX40 agonist ivuxolimab in advanced cancers. Some clones are missing from TCRdb's copy, which holds only in-frame ones; the method was immunoSEQ multiplex PCR. The sample lists just over 30,000 clones, about 86% seen once, with 30% to 40% in the top ten. The specimen was CD4+ or CD8+ T cells sorted from blood, collected in a trial of the OX40 agonist ivuxolimab. Source of these receptors: an adult with an advanced solid tumor such as melanoma, head and neck, liver or kidney cancer.

The table lists this clone with a count of one. The rearrangement uses TRBV19 and TRBJ1-1, with 9 bases aligning to TRBD1. This CDR3 comprises 13 residues. Germline V gene lookup returns CDR1 LNHDA and CDR2 SQIVND (reference sequence). J lost 4 bases, V lost 7 bases, and 4 bases had no gene match. The CDR3 region has the DNA TGTGCCAGTAAGGTGACAGGGGGCACTGAAGCTTTCTTT. Translation gives CASKVTGGTEAFF.

Details on this clone: Within the sample, other DNA sequences also encode this same CDR3. The chain employs TRBV6-5 and TRBJ2-5, with D perhaps TRBD1 or TRBD2 (5 bases each). Trimming pared 0 bases from V and 3 bases from J, leaving 8 bases between. The CDR3 runs to 14 residues. CDR1 is MNHEY and CDR2 is SVGAGI in the germline V gene. The CDR3 nucleotides are TGTGCCAGCAGTTACTCAGGGGAGAAAGAGACCCAGTACTTC. It translates to CASSYSGEKETQYF.

The V call is TRBV6-5, the J call TRBJ1-1, with 9 nucleotides matching TRBD1. The CDR3 loop spans 15 amino acids. V trimming: 0 bases; J trimming: 6 bases; junction bases outside the gene matches: 5. Germline CDR1 is MNHEY and CDR2 is SVGAGI. The DNA of the CDR3 is TGTGCCAGCAGTTACTCTTCGACAGGGGGTGCTGAAGCTTTCTTT. Protein: CASSYSSTGGAEAFF.

Here the CDR3 reads CASSYSPDRTEAFF. The CDR3 DNA is TGTGCCAGCAGTTACTCCCCGGACAGAACTGAAGCTTTCTTT. The chain links TRBV6-5 to TRBJ1-1, with D possibly matching TRBD1 (6 bases). Trimming left V 0 bases short and J 5 bases short, with 10 bases between. The CDR3 covers 14 residues. From germline, CDR1 is MNHEY and CDR2 SVGAGI.

The genes are TRBV7-9 and TRBJ2-3, with 8 bases lining up with TRBD2. Per the germline V gene, CDR1 is SEHNR and CDR2 is FQNEAQ (reference sequence). The CDR3 contains 15 residues. The ends lost 7 bases at V and 1 base at J; junction bases unmatched: 7. CDR3 loop: CASIRGGLGTDTQYF. The DNA for the CDR3 is TGTGCCAGCATCCGGGGGGGGCTCGGCACAGATACGCAGTATTTT.

The V call is TRBV7-9, the J call TRBJ1-4; tentative D call: TRBD1 (6 bases). This CDR3 comprises 16 residues. CDR1 and CDR2 from the germline V gene are SEHNR and FQNEAQ (reference sequence). V lost 5 bases and J lost 2, with 15 bases in between. CDR3: CASSVRGGDTNEKLFF. As DNA, the CDR3 is TGTGCCAGCAGCGTCAGGGGAGGGGACACTAATGAAAAACTGTTTTTT.

The chain is built from TRBV7-2 and TRBJ2-1; the D is unclear. The germline V gene encodes CDR1 SGHTA and CDR2 FQGNSA. V was clipped by 2 bases and J by 10 bases, with 12 bases between them. The CDR3 spans 13 residues. The CDR3 region is CASSLISDGEQFF. In DNA form, the CDR3 reads TGTGCCAGCAGCTTAATCTCCGACGGGGAGCAGTTCTTC.

The sample holds a few counts of this clone. The rearrangement uses TRBV28 and TRBJ1-1; the D is unclear. Trimming cost V 0 bases and J 1 base, with 9 bases left between them. Germline-derived CDR1 and CDR2 are MDHEN and SYDVKM. This CDR3 comprises 15 residues. CDR3 sequence reads: CASSLWGWGNTEAFF. The CDR3 DNA sequence: TGTGCCAGCAGTTTATGGGGGTGGGGGAACACTGAAGCTTTCTTT.

V and J are TRBV10-3 and TRBJ2-5, with 8 bases matching TRBD1. Germline CDR1 and CDR2: ENHRY and SYGVKD. This CDR3 is built from 14 residues. V shed 6 bases and J 0 bases; nucleotides not matched to a gene: 3. CDR3 nucleotides: TGTGCCATCAGGACAGGGGCTTACCAAGAGACCCAGTACTTC. Its protein product is CAIRTGAYQETQYF.

The gene calls are TRBV19 and TRBJ1-4, with a possible D match to TRBD1 (6 bases). Germline-derived CDR1 and CDR2 are LNHDA and SQIVND (reference sequence). Trimming removed 7 bases from V and 8 bases from J, with 23 bases in between. This CDR3 has 16 residues. CDR3 region: CASTPQRGGQREKLFF. The CDR3 DNA reads TGTGCCAGTACACCCCAAAGAGGGGGACAACGCGAAAAACTGTTTTTT. Based on the CDR3 plus reference TRBV19 and TRBJ1-4, the full variable domain is DGGITQSPKYLFRKEGQNVTLSCEQNLNHDAMYWYRQDPGQGLRLIYYSQIVNDFQKGDIAEGYSVSREKKESFPLTVTSAQKNPTAFYLCASTPQRGGQREKLFFGSGTQLSVL.

The chain employs TRBV10-1 and TRBJ2-1; D is unresolved. Trimming pared 1 base from V and 8 bases from J, leaving 12 bases between. The CDR3 covers 14 residues. CDR1 WNHNN and CDR2 SYGVQD come from the germline V gene (reference sequence). In DNA form, the CDR3 reads TGCGCCAGCAGTGAGTGGGCCCAACGGGATGAGCAGTTCTTC. Translated: CASSEWAQRDEQFF.

This clone was detected a few times. This rearrangement joins TRBV6-5 to TRBJ1-3; a weak D match, TRBD1 (6 bases). The CDR3 loop spans 14 amino acids. Looked up from germline, CDR1 is MNHEY and CDR2 is SVGAGI. Trimming took 6 bases from V and 8 from J, leaving 17 bases between them. CDR3 DNA: TGTGCCAGCAGGCCGCGCACAGGGATCTACACCATATATTTT. It translates to CASRPRTGIYTIYF.

CDR3 DNA: TGTGCCAGCAGCTTGGGTCGGGGGAATCAGCCCCAGCATTTT. The encoded protein is CASSLGRGNQPQHF. The rearrangement uses TRBV7-9 and TRBJ1-5; D is perhaps TRBD1 (5 bases). V gave up 3 bases and J gave up 4 bases, with 10 bases separating them. The CDR3 loop spans 14 amino acids. Germline V gene data show CDR1 as SEHNR and CDR2 as FQNEAQ (reference sequence). Together with reference TRBV7-9 and TRBJ1-5, the CDR3 gives the full variable domain: DTGVSQNPRHKITKRGQNVTFRCDPISEHNRLYWYRQTLGQGPEFLTYFQNEAQLEKSRLLSDRFSAERPKGSFSTLEIQRTEQGDSAMYLCASSLGRGNQPQHFGDGTRLSIL.

This clone is a singleton in its sample. The genes are TRBV6-5 and TRBJ2-5; D ambiguous. Trimming left V 6 bases short and J 4 bases short, with 15 bases between. The CDR3 runs 14 residues. Germline assignment: CDR1 MNHEY and CDR2 SVGAGI. The CDR3 sequence is CASSLSTGRETQYF. In DNA, the CDR3 is TGTGCCAGCAGCTTAAGTACCGGGCGAGAGACCCAGTACTTC.

This CDR3 is CASSAKQHTGELFF. The CDR3 bases are TGTGCCAGCAGCGCCAAACAGCACACCGGGGAGCTGTTTTTT. The V and J genes are TRBV9 and TRBJ2-2; D gene uncertain. Germline assignment: CDR1 SGDLS and CDR2 YYNGEE. The ends were cut back, 3 bases at V and 3 bases at J, with 9 bases in the middle. The length of the CDR3 is 14 residues. The full variable domain, in which reference TRBV9 and TRBJ2-2 provide the parts outside the CDR3, is DSGVTQTPKHLITATGQRVTLRCSPRSGDLSVYWYQQSLDQGLQFLIQYYNGEERAKGNILERFSAQQFPDLHSELNLSSLELGDSALYFCASSAKQHTGELFFGEGSRLTVL.

The chain joins TRBV6-5 to TRBJ1-2; D unresolved. V was cut by 1 base and J by 1 base, with 13 bases left in between. Germline lookup yields CDR1 MNHEY and CDR2 SVGAGI. This CDR3 is 16 amino acids long. In DNA form, the CDR3 reads TGTGCCAGCAGTTACTTTGGTGACACGGGTAACTATGGCTACACCTTC. This encodes CASSYFGDTGNYGYTF.

This clone was picked up one time. V is TRBV28 and J is TRBJ2-1, with 7 bases matching TRBD1. J gave up 0 bases and V 6 bases, and 8 bases lay outside the gene matches. Germline CDR1 and CDR2: MDHEN and SYDVKM. The CDR3 is 16 residues long. CDR3 region: CASSPIQGSSYNEQFF. DNA of the CDR3: TGTGCCAGCAGCCCAATACAGGGGAGCTCCTACAATGAGCAGTTCTTC.

The V call is TRBV13, the J call TRBJ2-6; D is uncertain. V lost 0 bases to trimming and J lost 3 bases, with 0 bases between them. Germline loops: CDR1 PRHDT, CDR2 FYEKMQ (reference sequence). The CDR3 has 13 amino acids. In nucleotides, the CDR3 is TGTGCCAGCAGCTTAGGTGGGGCCAACGTCCTGACTTTC. This gives the protein CASSLGGANVLTF. Drawing the rest from reference TRBV13 and TRBJ2-6, the complete variable domain is AAGVIQSPRHLIKEKRETATLKCYPIPRHDTVYWYQQGPGQDPQFLISFYEKMQSDKGSIPDRFSAQQFSDYHSELNMSSLELGDSALYFCASSLGGANVLTFGAGSRLTVL.

J is TRBJ1-6 and V is TRBV4-2; the D is unclear. The CDR3 has 18 residues. V lost 0 bases to trimming and J lost 3 bases, with 15 bases between them. Germline V gene sequence: CDR1 LGHNA, CDR2 YNFKEQ. The CDR3 sequence is CASSQDPGIGNYNSPLHF. In DNA, the CDR3 is TGTGCCAGCAGCCAAGATCCTGGGATCGGAAACTATAATTCACCCCTCCACTTT.

The CDR3: CASSTQGGNGYTF. CDR3 DNA: TGTGCCAGCAGCACCCAAGGGGGGAATGGCTACACCTTC. The J gene is TRBJ1-2, the V gene TRBV6-5; a possible D gene is TRBD1 (6 bases). The CDR3 covers 13 residues. V lost 6 bases and J 6 bases, leaving 14 bases between the germline ends. CDR1 is MNHEY and CDR2 is SVGAGI in the germline V gene.

The chain has TRBV5-1 and TRBJ2-1, with D uncertain. Per the germline V gene, CDR1 is SGHRS and CDR2 is YFSETQ. Trimming shortened V by 0 bases and J by 3 bases, and 16 bases separated the two germline ends. CDR3 length equals 17 residues. Written as DNA, the CDR3 is TGCGCCAGCAGCTTGGAGCGAGGAGCAACGATCTACAATGAGCAGTTCTTC. As protein: CASSLERGATIYNEQFF.

There are a few counts of this clone. V usage is TRBV29-1 and J usage is TRBJ1-1; 8 nucleotides align to TRBD1. The CDR3 has 12 residues. V was pared by 6 bases and J by 7 bases, with 7 bases of the junction left unmatched. Germline V lookup: CDR1 SQVTM, CDR2 ANQGSEA. In nucleotides, the CDR3 is TGCAGCGTCCCCGGGACAGGAGATGAAGCTTTCTTT. It translates to CSVPGTGDEAFF.

V usage is TRBV29-1 and J usage is TRBJ1-2, with TRBD1 matching over 10 bases. This CDR3 has 16 amino acids. Per germline, CDR1 SQVTM and CDR2 ANQGSEA. Trimming at V came to 1 base and at J to 8 bases, leaving 13 bases not matched to a gene. CDR3 in amino acids: CSVEASGPDRGRGYTF. CDR3 in DNA: TGCAGCGTTGAAGCATCTGGACCCGACAGGGGGCGAGGCTACACCTTC.

V is TRBV5-5 and J is TRBJ2-1; 10 bases line up with TRBD1. The J segment lost 16 bases and the V segment lost 2 bases, leaving 6 bases of the junction unmatched. The CDR3 totals 12 residues. Germline CDR1 and CDR2: SGHKS and YYEKEE (reference sequence). CDR3 bases: TGTGCCAGCAGCTTATCTGGGACAGGGGTATTCTTC. This codes for CASSLSGTGVFF.

The CDR3 spells CASSLLPGLAALLAKNIQYF. The CDR3 bases are TGCGCCAGCAGTCTACTACCGGGACTAGCGGCCCTTCTAGCCAAAAACATTCAGTACTTC. The chain couples TRBV23-1 to TRBJ2-4; 11 bases fit TRBD2. TRBV23-1 is an ORF, and what it does is uncertain. This CDR3 is 20 amino acids long. V gave up 4 bases and J gave up 0 bases; unmatched junction bases: 14.

The rearrangement joins TRBV7-9 to TRBJ2-1; perhaps TRBD2 as D (6 bases). This CDR3 is 14 amino acids long. The V end was cut by 2 bases, the J end by 9 bases, with 14 bases between. CDR1 and CDR2 from the germline V gene are SEHNR and FQNEAQ (reference sequence). The CDR3 nucleotides are TGTGCCAGCAGCTTAAGGGCGGACGGGGGTGAGCAGTTCTTC. This translates into CASSLRADGGEQFF.